The text below deals with one TCR beta chain. What it recognizes is unknown. Sequencing used immunoSEQ multiplex PCR; TCRdb keeps in-frame clones, though not all of them. Seen here are over 100,000 clones, around 90% observed once, and the top ten hold 7.5%. The sample comes from a study of T cell responses to AZD1222 COVID-19 vaccine. Study-level background: Second-dose schedules of about 4 or about 12 weeks were combined. Study findings and constraints: The sample set comprised mostly white British donors with more females, and clonal diversity was possibly underestimated. No day 14 peak samples; only post-peak repertoires were characterized.

V lost 7 bases, J lost 2 bases, and 11 bases stayed unmatched. CDR1 is SGHRS and CDR2 is YFSETQ in the germline V gene. The CDR3 sequence is 15 residues long. The receptor comes from an adult in good health. The sample was peripheral blood, taken on day 0 of AZD1222 vaccination. V is TRBV5-1 and J is TRBJ2-7; 8 bases line up with TRBD2. As DNA, the CDR3 is TGCGCCAGCGCTGGGCTAGCGGGTACCACCTACGAGCAGTACTTC. This sequence encodes CASAGLAGTTYEQYF.